Listed below are T cell receptor beta chains from one sample, sequenced in a study of T-cell reconstitution after alpha-beta-depleted transplantation in children. TCRdb re-called the PCR reads through MiXCR, storing one row per CDR3 protein. The sample lists about 350,000 distinct CDR3 sequences, roughly 16% occurring once. The sample consisted of PBMCs, mostly from graft donor cells, taken 360 days after TCRalphabeta/CD19-depleted stem cell transplant. These receptors all stem from a male patient between 2 and 10 years old who had a stem cell transplant for acute lymphoblastic leukemia, so the T cells may come from the graft donor. Each CDR3 is given with its conserved first and last residue. The D gene is left open where the match is weak. Size tells how often a clone was seen (once, few, many) or the class of an expanded clone, and some rows leave it out.

TRBV7-2	TRBD1	few	TRBJ1-5	14	TGTGCCAGCAGCTTTGACAGGGGAAGTCAGCCCCAGCATTTT	CASSFDRGSQPQHF
TRBV10-3	NA	NA	TRBJ2-7	15	TGTGCCATCTCCTCGGGCCCTAGAGGTTCCTACGAGCAGTACTTC	CAISSGPRGSYEQYF
TRBV20-1	NA	NA	TRBJ2-3	15	TGCAGTGCTCGGGGTTACGAAGGCTTCACAGATACGCAGTATTTT	CSARGYEGFTDTQYF
TRBV12-3/TRBV12-4	NA	few	TRBJ2-5	13	TGTGCCAGCAGTATACAGCTTCAAGAGACCCAGTACTTC	CASSIQLQETQYF
TRBV12-3/TRBV12-4	NA	many	TRBJ2-3	13	TGTGCCAGCAGTTTATCTAGAACAGATACGCAGTATTTT	CASSLSRTDTQYF
TRBV28	TRBD1	NA	TRBJ2-3	15	TGTGCCAGCAGTTGGGACAGGATTCTCACAGATACGGAGTATTTT	CASSWDRILTDTEYF
TRBV28	NA	NA	TRBJ2-1	17	TGTGCCAGCAGTTTATGGGTAAGCGGGTTGTCCTACAATGAGCAGTTCTTC	CASSLWVSGLSYNEQFF
TRBV29-1	TRBD2	many	TRBJ2-3	14	TGCAGCGCCGGGAGGGGCCTGCTGGGAGATACGCAGTATTTT	CSAGRGLLGDTQYF
TRBV20-1	NA	many	TRBJ1-1	14	TGCAGTGCTAGACTCGGTGGGCGTGGTACTGAAGCTTTCTTT	CSARLGGRGTEAFF
TRBV20-1	NA	NA	TRBJ2-7	13	TGCAGTGCTAGACGGGGGAGGCTCTACGAGCAGTACTTC	CSARRGRLYEQYF
TRBV15	TRBD2	few	TRBJ2-3	18	TGTGCCACCAGCAGAGACCATAGACTAGCGGGAAGCACAGATACGCAGTATTTT	CATSRDHRLAGSTDTQYF
TRBV4-2	TRBD2	few	TRBJ2-4	17	TGTGCCAGCAGCCAAGATTGGGCTAGCGGGACCGTAAACATTCAGTACTTC	CASSQDWASGTVNIQYF
TRBV4-1	TRBD2	NA	TRBJ2-7	16	TGCGCCAGCAGCCATCGTCTAGCGGAACCCTCCTACGAGCAGTACTTC	CASSHRLAEPSYEQYF
TRBV9	TRBD2	few	TRBJ2-1	18	TGTGCCAGCAGCGTAGACCCCAGGGGCGGGAGGGCCGGCAATGAGCAGTTCTTC	CASSVDPRGGRAGNEQFF
TRBV4-1	NA	few	TRBJ2-1	16	TGCGCCAGCAGCCACCTCGGATGGGGGTCATACAATGAGCAGTTCTTC	CASSHLGWGSYNEQFF
TRBV12-3/TRBV12-4	NA	NA	TRBJ2-3	14	TGTGCCAGCAGTTTAGCGGAGTCCACAGATACGCAGTATTTT	CASSLAESTDTQYF
TRBV12-3/TRBV12-4	NA	many	TRBJ2-5	17	TGTGCCAGCAGCCCCGCACAACAGGGTAGATTGGGGGAGACCCAGTACTTC	CASSPAQQGRLGETQYF
TRBV3-1	NA	few	TRBJ2-7	15	TGTGCCAGCAGCCAAGATAGGCGACTAAACTACGAGCAGTACTTC	CASSQDRRLNYEQYF
TRBV6-6	TRBD1	NA	TRBJ2-7	11	TGTGCCAGCAGGGGGACAGACGAGCAGTACTTC	CASRGTDEQYF
TRBV7-8	TRBD2	NA	TRBJ2-3	17	TGTGCCAGCAGCTCGGCCCTAGCGGGAGGGACCACAGATACGCAGTATTTT	CASSSALAGGTTDTQYF
TRBV12-3/TRBV12-4	NA	many	TRBJ2-3	12	TGTGCCAGCTCCCGACGCACAGATACGCAGTATTTT	CASSRRTDTQYF
TRBV28	NA	NA	TRBJ2-2	15	TGTGCCAGCAGTTTATTTCCAGGGGAGACCGGGGAGCTGTTTTTT	CASSLFPGETGELFF
TRBV4-3	TRBD2	NA	TRBJ2-7	14	TGCGCCAGCAGCCAAGATGGGACTAGCCACGAGCAGTACTTC	CASSQDGTSHEQYF
TRBV28	TRBD2	NA	TRBJ2-1	18	TGTGCCAGCAGTTTTCATATTCTAGCGGGCCCTTCGGGGAATGAGCAGTTCTTC	CASSFHILAGPSGNEQFF
TRBV29-1	NA	many	TRBJ1-2	12	TGCAGCGTTGACCGGGGCCCTTATGGCTACACCTTC	CSVDRGPYGYTF
TRBV6-2/TRBV6-3	NA	few	TRBJ1-1	13	TGTGCCAGCAGTACAGGGACACCCGCTGAAGCTTTCTTT	CASSTGTPAEAFF
TRBV5-1	NA	few	TRBJ2-5	15	TGCGCCAGCAGCTTGGCCCCGACAATTCAAGAGACCCAGTACTTC	CASSLAPTIQETQYF
TRBV27	NA	few	TRBJ1-6	15	TGTGCCAGCAGCTCCGACACCGGGGGCTATTCACCCCTCCACTTT	CASSSDTGGYSPLHF
TRBV5-1	NA	few	TRBJ2-5	14	TGCGCCAGCAGCTTGGAGGCTGGGTATGAGACCCAGTACTTC	CASSLEAGYETQYF
TRBV12-3/TRBV12-4	NA	NA	TRBJ1-4	14	TGTGCCAGCAGTTTCGGGGGGCGGCGTGAAAAACTGTTTTTT	CASSFGGRREKLFF
TRBV12-3/TRBV12-4	NA	NA	TRBJ2-1	12	TGTGCCAGCAGCTACAGGGTTGGTGAGCAGTTCTTC	CASSYRVGEQFF
TRBV28	NA	NA	TRBJ1-1	14	TGTGCCAGCAGGCTCCGACAGGCAAACACTGAAGCTTTCTTT	CASRLRQANTEAFF
TRBV4-1	TRBD1	many	TRBJ1-4	15	TGCGCCAGCAGCCAACCCGGACAGGGAGGTGAAAAACTGTTTTTT	CASSQPGQGGEKLFF
TRBV6-2/TRBV6-3	NA	NA	TRBJ2-3	16	TGTGCCAGCAGTTACTCGGCAGGGGAGAGCACAGATACGCAGTATTTT	CASSYSAGESTDTQYF
TRBV4-1	TRBD2	many	TRBJ2-1	19	TGCGCCAGCAGCCAAGTGAGGACTAGCGGGAGGCGGGGGTACAATGAGCAGTTCTTC	CASSQVRTSGRRGYNEQFF
TRBV10-3	NA	many	TRBJ1-5	13	TGTGCCATCAGTGAGGGAGGGGGTCAGCCCCAGCATTTT	CAISEGGGQPQHF
TRBV18	NA	NA	TRBJ2-3	16	TGTGCCAGCTCACCACCGAAGGCACAGGGCACAGATACGCAGTATTTT	CASSPPKAQGTDTQYF
TRBV28	NA	NA	TRBJ1-5	15	TGTGCCAGCAGTTTAGTCAGGGGTGGCAATCAGCCCCAGCATTTT	CASSLVRGGNQPQHF
TRBV12-3/TRBV12-4	TRBD2	NA	TRBJ2-1	15	TGTGCCAGCAGTCCCCGGGGGGGAGCCTACAATGAGCAGTTCTTC	CASSPRGGAYNEQFF
TRBV12-3/TRBV12-4	TRBD2	once	TRBJ2-7	15	TGTGCCAGCTCTCGCCCTAGCGGGAGGATCCACGAGCAGTACTTC	CASSRPSGRIHEQYF
TRBV5-1	TRBD2	many	TRBJ2-1	16	TGCGCCAGCACCCCCAGGACTAGCGGTATCTACAATGAGCAGTTCTTC	CASTPRTSGIYNEQFF
TRBV28	NA	NA	TRBJ1-3	17	TGTGCCAGCGGACCTTTGGGACCCCGGACAGCGGGAAACACCATATATTTT	CASGPLGPRTAGNTIYF
TRBV21-1	NA	NA	TRBJ2-7	14	TGTGCCAGCCGTACGGGGGGGCGGGACTACGAGCAGTACTTC	CASRTGGRDYEQYF
TRBV12-3/TRBV12-4	TRBD2	few	TRBJ2-7	15	TGTGCCAGCAGGAGTGGGGCGGGAGGCTCCTACGAGCAGTACTTC	CASRSGAGGSYEQYF
TRBV12-3/TRBV12-4	TRBD1	few	TRBJ1-5	15	TGTGCCAGCAGTTTAGGAGACAGGGTAAGACAGCCCCAGCATTTT	CASSLGDRVRQPQHF
TRBV3-1	NA	few	TRBJ2-6	18	TGTGCCAGCAGCCTCCTCCGGGACCGAATGTTTGGGGCCAACGTCCTGACTTTC	CASSLLRDRMFGANVLTF
TRBV6-2/TRBV6-3	TRBD1	NA	TRBJ2-1	16	TGTGCCAGCAGCCCCGGGACAGGGAGCTCCTACAATGAGCAGTTCTTC	CASSPGTGSSYNEQFF
TRBV12-3/TRBV12-4	TRBD2	NA	TRBJ2-1	17	TGTGCCAGCAGTCTGGCTAGCGGGAGGAACTCCTACAATGAGCAGTTCTTC	CASSLASGRNSYNEQFF
TRBV5-1	NA	NA	TRBJ2-1	15	TGCGCCAGCAGCGGAACGGGGAGCGGGTACGATGAGCAGTTCTTC	CASSGTGSGYDEQFF
TRBV25-1	NA	few	TRBJ2-5	13	TGTGCCAGCAGGACTAGGGCACAAGAGACCCAGTACTTC	CASRTRAQETQYF
TRBV4-1	TRBD2	NA	TRBJ2-3	17	TGCGCCAGCAGCCATGGCTTCCTAGCGGGAAACACAGATACGCAGTATTTT	CASSHGFLAGNTDTQYF
TRBV28	TRBD1	NA	TRBJ2-4	15	TGTGCCAGCAGTTTGTTTGGGACAGGCAAAAACATTCAGTACTTC	CASSLFGTGKNIQYF
TRBV20-1	NA	many	TRBJ2-2	16	TGCAGTGCTAGCGGTGGCCAAGCCCAGGCACCGGGGGAGCTGTTTTTT	CSASGGQAQAPGELFF
TRBV7-9	NA	once	TRBJ2-1	14	TGTGCCAGCACCGTTAGGGGGAGGAGCGATGAGCAGTTCTTC	CASTVRGRSDEQFF